This T cell receptor (beta chain) is drawn from a study of blood T cell repertoires in COVID-19. Study-wide context: Acute and convalescent COVID-19 specimens originated in the United States, Italy and Spain.

Under the authors' procedure: Estimation of nucleated cell counts was performed using reference gene primer amplification. Clones were read by immunoSEQ multiplex PCR, and TCRdb kept only the in-frame ones, dropping some. V and J calls plus clone size are reproduced from that table; the DNA served to infer D and trimming. Altogether 310,000 or so clones are present, approximately 88% being singletons, with the ten largest covering about 8.9%. Per the germline V gene, CDR1 is LNHDA and CDR2 is SQIVND (reference sequence). Trimming took 10 bases from V and 3 from J, leaving 15 bases between them. The CDR3 has 13 amino acids. Participants, about 18 to 90 years old, spanned 24 US areas. Participants were placed into cohorts based on the clinical history they reported.

The V and J genes are TRBV19 and TRBJ1-1; D uncertain. The sample comprised PBMCs or T cells enriched from blood (not recorded which). This TCR was sampled from a woman younger than 30 who had recovered from COVID-19. CDR3 protein: CATRTPPDTEAFF. The CDR3 DNA reads as TGTGCCACTCGGACTCCTCCGGACACTGAAGCTTTCTTT.